One sample yielded the 29 T cell receptor beta chains listed below, sequenced in a study of identical twins. TCRdb re-derived calls from the 5' RACE reads in MiXCR, one entry per CDR3 protein. The table has under 900,000 distinct CDR3 sequences, approximately 13% seen once. These same records also appear under a second study, on yellow fever vaccine responses in identical twins.

Material for sequencing was PBMCs. These receptors all come from a woman between 18 and 29 years old in good health.

This clonotype was counted many times. The chain couples TRBV12-3 or TRBV12-4 to TRBJ2-2; perhaps D is TRBD1 or TRBD2 (5 bases each). With 6 bases removed from V and 0 bases from J, the gap between germline ends came to 14 bases. The CDR3 spans 16 residues. The CDR3: CASSPQGDPNTGELFF. The DNA for the CDR3 is TGTGCCAGCAGCCCACAAGGGGACCCGAACACCGGGGAGCTGTTTTTT.

This clonotype was detected only a few times. The CDR3 protein is CAISPGTSENIQYF. For the CDR3, the DNA is TGTGCCATCAGCCCCGGGACTAGCGAAAACATTCAGTACTTC. J is TRBJ2-4 and V is TRBV10-3, with 10 bases that match TRBD2. Germline-derived CDR1 and CDR2 are ENHRY and SYGVKD. This CDR3 contains 14 residues. V shed 6 bases, J shed 5 bases, and the junction held 4 bases outside the gene matches.

The chain is built from TRBV3-1 and TRBJ2-1, with 12 bases identical to TRBD2. From germline, CDR1 is LGHDT and CDR2 YNNKEL (reference sequence). J lost 4 bases, V lost 4 bases, and 2 bases had no gene match. The CDR3 has 15 amino acids. The CDR3 is CASSRLAGEYNEQFF. The CDR3, as DNA: TGTGCCAGCAGCCGACTAGCGGGAGAATACAATGAGCAGTTCTTC.

In this sample, this clonotype turned up a few times. The rearrangement links TRBV29-1 to TRBJ1-1; 7 nucleotides line up with TRBD1. The germline gives CDR1 SQVTM, CDR2 ANQGSEA. This CDR3 contains 12 residues. Germline trimming cut 6 bases from V and 6 bases from J; bases unmatched to any gene: 7. CDR3 coding DNA: TGCAGCGTACGACAGGGTTTCTCTGAAGCTTTCTTT. Translation: CSVRQGFSEAFF.

This clonotype turned up a few times. The chain links TRBV6-4 to TRBJ2-1; TRBD1 matches 7 bases. The germline V gene has CDR1 MRHNA and CDR2 SNTAGT. The CDR3 has 14 amino acids. J was trimmed by 6 bases and V by 6 bases; bases with no gene match: 8. The CDR3 loop reads CASSTGTDLNEQFF. CDR3 coding DNA: TGTGCCAGCAGCACAGGGACAGATCTCAATGAGCAGTTCTTC.

The chain combines TRBV27 with TRBJ2-3; 8 nucleotides align to TRBD1. Unmatched junction bases numbered 5, after V lost 5 bases and J lost 1 base. Germline CDR1 reads MNHEY; CDR2 reads SMNVEV (reference sequence). The CDR3 runs to 15 residues. The CDR3 here is CASSQGQAGTDTQYF. The CDR3 region has the DNA TGTGCCAGCAGTCAGGGACAGGCGGGCACAGATACGCAGTATTTT.

This clonotype was seen only a few times. V usage is TRBV3-1 and J usage is TRBJ2-5; D is tentatively TRBD1 or TRBD2 (6 bases each). Germline V gives CDR1 LGHDT, CDR2 YNNKEL (reference sequence). The CDR3 spans 15 residues. V dropped 0 bases and J dropped 5 bases, with 13 bases sitting between them. CDR3 sequence (DNA): TGTGCCAGCAGCCAAGATCGGGGGCGCAGGGAGACCCAGTACTTC. Its translation: CASSQDRGRRETQYF.

J is TRBJ2-5 and V is TRBV12-5; 7 bases align to TRBD1. CDR3 size: 14 residues. The germline V gene encodes CDR1 LGHNT and CDR2 FRNRAP. With V trimmed by 4 bases and J by 2 bases, 4 bases remained unmatched. The CDR3: CASGWTGQQETQYF. The CDR3 DNA reads as TGTGCTAGTGGTTGGACGGGACAGCAAGAGACCCAGTACTTC.

The sample holds one count of this clonotype. The chain recombines TRBV29-1 with TRBJ2-4; D remains ambiguous. The CDR3 extends over 13 amino acids. Per the germline V gene, CDR1 is SQVTM and CDR2 is ANQGSEA. V was clipped by 3 bases and J by 6 bases, with 12 bases between them. CDR3 DNA sequence: TGCAGCGTTGAGCTTATCCTCGGAAACATTCAGTACTTC. Protein product: CSVELILGNIQYF.

The genes are TRBV11-2 and TRBJ1-1, with D unresolved. The CDR3 is made up of 12 amino acids. Per the germline V gene, CDR1 is SGHAT and CDR2 is FQNNGV. Trimming pared 0 bases from V and 11 bases from J, leaving 10 bases between. The CDR3 DNA follows: TGTGCCAGCAGCTTAGATAGCCCGACTGCTTTCTTT. It translates to CASSLDSPTAFF.

The sample holds many counts of this clonotype. This chain links TRBV7-9 with TRBJ1-4, with D tentatively TRBD1 (5 bases). The germline CDR1 and CDR2 sequences are SEHNR and FQNEAQ (reference sequence). V was cut by 4 bases and J by 4 bases, with 10 bases left in between. The CDR3 is 14 amino acids. This CDR3 reads CASSSGGGNEKLFF. DNA of the CDR3: TGTGCCAGCAGCTCCGGGGGAGGTAATGAAAAACTGTTTTTT. Based on the CDR3 plus reference TRBV7-9 and TRBJ1-4, the full variable domain is DTGVSQNPRHKITKRGQNVTFRCDPISEHNRLYWYRQTLGQGPEFLTYFQNEAQLEKSRLLSDRFSAERPKGSFSTLEIQRTEQGDSAMYLCASSSGGGNEKLFFGSGTQLSVL.

The chain employs TRBV2 and TRBJ2-1, with 11 bases identical to TRBD1. J lost 4 bases, V lost 11 bases, and 13 bases had no gene match. This CDR3 comprises 16 residues. Germline values: CDR1 SNHLY, CDR2 FYNNEI. The DNA of the CDR3 is TGTGCCGGGGACAGGGGGACACCACCGCTTTACAATGAGCAGTTCTTC. Its translation is CAGDRGTPPLYNEQFF.

In this sample, this clonotype turned up many times. This chain links TRBV4-2 with TRBJ2-2; 11 bases map to TRBD2. Looked up from germline, CDR1 is LGHNA and CDR2 is YNFKEQ. V lost 3 bases to trimming and J lost 4 bases; unmatched junction nucleotides: 4. The CDR3 is made up of 16 amino acids. This chain's CDR3 is CASSQELAGVTGELFF. The CDR3 bases are TGTGCCAGCAGCCAGGAACTAGCGGGGGTCACCGGGGAGCTGTTTTTT.

This chain uses TRBV5-1 with TRBJ2-6; 14 nucleotides align to TRBD2. The CDR3 has 18 residues. V lost 3 bases, J lost 2 bases, and 4 bases stayed unmatched. CDR1 and CDR2 from the germline V gene are SGHRS and YFSETQ. CDR3 region: CASSSSGLAGAGANVLTF. The CDR3 bases are TGCGCCAGCAGCTCTTCGGGACTAGCGGGAGCTGGGGCCAACGTCCTGACTTTC. Combining the CDR3 with reference TRBV5-1 and TRBJ2-6 gives the whole variable domain KAGVTQTPRYLIKTRGQQVTLSCSPISGHRSVSWYQQTPGQGLQFLFEYFSETQRNKGNFPGRFSGRQFSNSRSEMNVSTLELGDSALYLCASSSSGLAGAGANVLTFGAGSRLTVL.

There are many counts of this clonotype. The gene calls are TRBV3-1 and TRBJ2-1; 7 bases match TRBD1. The CDR3 covers 13 residues. V gave up 4 bases and J gave up 4 bases; unmatched junction bases: 1. Germline loops: CDR1 LGHDT, CDR2 YNNKEL (reference sequence). Here the CDR3 reads CASSRDRYNEQFF. DNA for the CDR3: TGTGCCAGCAGCCGGGACAGATACAATGAGCAGTTCTTC.

The rearrangement uses TRBV6-5 and TRBJ2-7; 10 bases align to TRBD2. V shed 3 bases and J 5 bases; nucleotides not matched to a gene: 13. The CDR3 runs to 17 residues. Germline CDR1 is MNHEY and CDR2 is SVGAGI. This CDR3 reads CASSYRRAGGFRDEQYV. DNA for the CDR3: TGTGCCAGCAGTTATCGCCGAGCGGGGGGGTTCAGAGACGAGCAGTACGTC.

This clonotype came up once. V is TRBV5-1 and J is TRBJ2-5; maybe TRBD2 (5 bases). The CDR3 is made up of 14 amino acids. CDR1 and CDR2 from the germline V gene are SGHRS and YFSETQ. Trimming removed 0 bases at V and 5 bases at J, with 11 bases between. This CDR3 is CASSLGLTRETQYF. The CDR3 nucleotides are TGCGCCAGCAGCTTGGGACTAACGCGTGAGACCCAGTACTTC.

This chain joins TRBV24-1 and TRBJ2-3; D assignment may be TRBD1 or TRBD2 (5 bases each). This CDR3 has 14 amino acids. Germline loops: CDR1 KGHDR, CDR2 SFDVKD. V lost 7 bases and J 0 bases, leaving 10 bases between the germline ends. CDR3 nucleotides: TGTGCCACCAGCCGGGACGTCAGCACAGATACGCAGTATTTT. It specifies CATSRDVSTDTQYF.

This clonotype was found many times. V gene TRBV12-5 combines with J gene TRBJ2-3, with D hard to call. The CDR3 runs to 11 residues. V was trimmed by 1 base and J by 6 bases, leaving 2 bases between them. The germline gives CDR1 LGHNT, CDR2 FRNRAP. CDR3 bases: TGTGCTAGTGGTTTGGGGGATACGCAGTATTTT. Translated: CASGLGDTQYF.

Many counts were recorded for this clonotype. The chain employs TRBV12-3 or TRBV12-4 and TRBJ2-1; 13 positions agree with TRBD2. The CDR3 totals 14 residues. Trimming at V came to 5 bases and at J to 7 bases, leaving 2 bases not matched to a gene. The CDR3 is CASSRTSGSNEQFF. CDR3 coding DNA: TGTGCCAGCAGTCGGACTAGCGGGAGTAATGAGCAGTTCTTC.

The gene calls are TRBV24-1 and TRBJ2-3; tentative D call: TRBD1 (6 bases). Trimming pared 0 bases from V and 1 base from J, leaving 13 bases between. Germline values: CDR1 KGHDR, CDR2 SFDVKD. This CDR3 region has 17 residues. The CDR3 loop is CATSDLPGTRGTDTQYF. CDR3 DNA: TGTGCCACCAGTGATTTGCCCGGGACACGGGGCACAGATACGCAGTATTTT.

The chain couples TRBV2 to TRBJ1-5; D might be TRBD1 (5 bases). This CDR3 comprises 15 residues. V gave up 4 bases and J gave up 1 base, with 11 bases separating them. Germline CDR1 reads SNHLY; CDR2 reads FYNNEI. The CDR3 spells CASSVGTLSNQPQHF. The CDR3 DNA reads as TGTGCCAGCAGTGTCGGGACCCTAAGCAATCAGCCCCAGCATTTT.

This clonotype was observed at least ten times. The chain recombines TRBV28 with TRBJ2-3, with TRBD2 as a possible D gene (7 bases). The CDR3 has 13 residues. The V gene's germline CDR1 is MDHEN and CDR2 SYDVKM. V shed 5 bases and J shed 4 bases, with 10 bases lying between them. The CDR3 region is CASSKGGADTQYF. In DNA, the CDR3 is TGTGCCAGCAGTAAGGGGGGGGCAGATACGCAGTATTTT.

This chain connects TRBV5-1 to TRBJ2-2; TRBD1 agrees at 9 bases. Germline loops: CDR1 SGHRS, CDR2 YFSETQ. The CDR3 is made up of 17 amino acids. Trimming removed 3 bases from V and 0 bases from J; junction bases left unmatched: 6. CDR3 DNA: TGCGCCAGCAGCTCGTTGGGACAGGGATCGAACACCGGGGAGCTGTTTTTT. It yields the protein CASSSLGQGSNTGELFF.

This clonotype was found many times. V gene TRBV4-2 combines with J gene TRBJ1-4; perhaps TRBD1 as D (6 bases). The germline gives CDR1 LGHNA, CDR2 YNFKEQ. This CDR3 spans 14 amino acids. Trimming shortened V by 0 bases and J by 4 bases, and 6 bases separated the two germline ends. The CDR3 protein is CASSQEGGNEKLFF. DNA for the CDR3: TGTGCCAGCAGCCAAGAAGGGGGTAATGAAAAACTGTTTTTT.

The gene calls are TRBV5-1 and TRBJ2-5; TRBD1 matches 9 bases. Germline trimming cut 0 bases from V and 7 bases from J; bases unmatched to any gene: 10. The germline CDR1 and CDR2 sequences are SGHRS and YFSETQ. This CDR3 has 16 residues. The chain's CDR3 is CASSLAGTGSQLTQYF. The DNA of the CDR3 is TGCGCCAGCAGCTTGGCCGGGACAGGGAGCCAATTGACCCAGTACTTC.

This clonotype was seen only a few times. The chain employs TRBV2 and TRBJ2-4; TRBD2 aligns across 7 bases. The V gene end was trimmed by 6 bases and the J gene end by 5 bases; junction bases not matched to a gene: 10. Germline V gene lookup returns CDR1 SNHLY and CDR2 FYNNEI. This CDR3 has 15 amino acids. The CDR3 sequence: CASSSPLAGQNIQYF. CDR3 DNA: TGTGCCAGCAGCTCCCCTTTAGCGGGCCAAAACATTCAGTACTTC.

This clonotype was counted between two and nine times. This chain links TRBV12-3 or TRBV12-4 with TRBJ1-2; the D gene is possibly TRBD1 (5 bases). V lost 3 bases, J lost 8 bases, and 13 bases lay in between. The CDR3 is 13 amino acids. CDR3 sequence reads: CASSFLGTEGYTF. The DNA of the CDR3 is TGTGCCAGCAGTTTCCTCGGGACGGAAGGCTACACCTTC.

The chain has TRBV12-3 or TRBV12-4 and TRBJ2-1; 15 bases map to TRBD2. The V and J ends lost 4 bases and 9 bases, in that order; junction bases with no gene match: 7. The CDR3 has 16 residues. The DNA for the CDR3 is TGTGCCAGCAGTTCAAGGACTAGCGGGAGGGGCGCTGAGCAGTTCTTC. It codes for CASSSRTSGRGAEQFF.